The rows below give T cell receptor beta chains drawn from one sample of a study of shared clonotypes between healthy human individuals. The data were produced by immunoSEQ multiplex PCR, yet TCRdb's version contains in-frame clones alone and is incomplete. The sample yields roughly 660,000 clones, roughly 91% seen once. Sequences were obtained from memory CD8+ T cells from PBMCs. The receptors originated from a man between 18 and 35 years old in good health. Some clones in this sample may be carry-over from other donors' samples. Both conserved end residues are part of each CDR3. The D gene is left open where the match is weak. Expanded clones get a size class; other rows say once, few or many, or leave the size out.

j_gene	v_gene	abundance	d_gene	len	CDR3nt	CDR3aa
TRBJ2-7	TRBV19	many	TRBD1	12	TGTGCCAGCGGACAGGGTTGGTACGAGCAGTACTTC	CASGQGWYEQYF
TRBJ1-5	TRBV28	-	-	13	TGTGCCAGCAGTTTAAATAGCAATCAGCCCCAGCATTTT	CASSLNSNQPQHF
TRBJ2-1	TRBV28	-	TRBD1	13	TGTGCCAGCAGAACACAGGGGAGCGGAAATCAGTTCTTC	CASRTQGSGNQFF
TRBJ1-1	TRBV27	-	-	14	TGTGCCAGCAGTTTGAGGGCGCAGAGCGCTGAAGCTTTCTTT	CASSLRAQSAEAFF
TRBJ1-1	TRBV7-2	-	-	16	TGTGCCAGCAGCTTAGTGGGGGGCGGTTGGGACACTGAAGCTTTCTTT	CASSLVGGGWDTEAFF
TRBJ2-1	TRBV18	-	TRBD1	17	TGTGCCAGCTCCCGGGACAGACAACTTCAAATCTACAATGAGCAGTTCTTC	CASSRDRQLQIYNEQFF
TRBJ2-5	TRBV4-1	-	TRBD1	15	TGCGCCAGCAGCCAATTGACAGGGTTGGCAGAGACCCAGTACTTC	CASSQLTGLAETQYF
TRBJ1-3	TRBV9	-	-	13	TGTGCCAGCAGCCCCGGCTCTGGAAACACCATATATTTT	CASSPGSGNTIYF
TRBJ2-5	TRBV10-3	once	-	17	TGTGCCATCAGTGAGTCTGTGCAGGAGAGAGTTCAAGAGACCCAGTACTTC	CAISESVQERVQETQYF
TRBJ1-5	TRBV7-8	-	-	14	TGTGCCAGCAGCTTAGGGTCGAAGCGGGCACCCCAGCATTTT	CASSLGSKRAPQHF
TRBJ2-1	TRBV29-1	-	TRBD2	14	TGCAGCGGGGAAAGCGGGAGTTTCTACAATGAGCAGTTCTTC	CSGESGSFYNEQFF
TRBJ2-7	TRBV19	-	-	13	TGTGCCAGTAGTATTTCCGGACCCTACGAGCAGTACTTC	CASSISGPYEQYF
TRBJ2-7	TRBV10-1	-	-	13	TGCGCCAGCAGTGAGTCGCTAGGAAGCGAGCAGTACTTC	CASSESLGSEQYF
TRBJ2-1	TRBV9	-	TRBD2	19	TGTGCCAGCAGCATTAGCGGACTAGCGGATTCCAGCTCCTACAATGAGCAGTTCTTC	CASSISGLADSSSYNEQFF
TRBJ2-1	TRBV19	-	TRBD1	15	TGTGCCAGTAGTGGGGCAGGGGGCTCCTACAATGAGCAGTTCTTC	CASSGAGGSYNEQFF
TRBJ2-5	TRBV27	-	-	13	TGTGCCAGCAGAGGAAGCGGGCTAGAGACCCAGTACTTC	CASRGSGLETQYF
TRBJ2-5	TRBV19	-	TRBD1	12	TGTGCCAGTATGGACAGGGGGGAGACCCAGTACTTC	CASMDRGETQYF
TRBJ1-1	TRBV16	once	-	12	TGTGCCAGCAGCCGGCAGAAGACTGAAGCTTTCTTT	CASSRQKTEAFF
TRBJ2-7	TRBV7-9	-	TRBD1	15	TGTGCCAGCAGCCCAGCGCCAGGGGGTCACCACGAGCAGTACTTC	CASSPAPGGHHEQYF
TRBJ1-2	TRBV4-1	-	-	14	TGCGCCAGCAGCCAAGATCAGGAAGGGCTTGGCTACACCTTC	CASSQDQEGLGYTF
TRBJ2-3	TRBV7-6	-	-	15	TGTGCCAGCAGCAACGGGATCTCGGACGCAGATACGCAGTATTTT	CASSNGISDADTQYF
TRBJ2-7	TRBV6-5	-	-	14	TGTGCCAGCAGCCCCGTCGGGGGTTCTCTCGAGCAGTACTTC	CASSPVGGSLEQYF
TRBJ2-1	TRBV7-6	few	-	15	TGTGCCAGCAGCTTATTAAGGTTCACCTACAATGAGCAGTTCTTC	CASSLLRFTYNEQFF
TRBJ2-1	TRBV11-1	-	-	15	TGTGCCAGCAGCTTGGAAGGGGTCTCCTACAATGAGCAGTTCTTC	CASSLEGVSYNEQFF
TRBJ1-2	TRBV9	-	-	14	TGTGCCAGCAGCCCAGGGGACCCGAACTATGGCTACACCTTC	CASSPGDPNYGYTF
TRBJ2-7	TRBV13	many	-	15	TGTGCCAGCAGTTTAGGAGCCATTTCCTACGACGAGCAGTACTTC	CASSLGAISYDEQYF
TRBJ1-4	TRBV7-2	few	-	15	TGTGCCAGCAGCTTACCGGCACCAACTAATGAAAAACTGTTTTTT	CASSLPAPTNEKLFF
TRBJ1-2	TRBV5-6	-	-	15	TGTGCCAGCTGCACCGGCCTGGGGGTGGCCCGCGGCTACACCTTC	CASCTGLGVARGYTF
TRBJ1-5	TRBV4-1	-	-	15	TGCGCCAGCAGCCAAGATGCCAGGGTGGATCAGCCCCAGCATTTT	CASSQDARVDQPQHF
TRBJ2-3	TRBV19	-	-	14	TGTGCCAGTAGGATGGCAGGGGGCACAGATACGCAGTATTTT	CASRMAGGTDTQYF
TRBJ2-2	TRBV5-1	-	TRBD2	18	TGCGCCAGCAGCGTACCCACAACTAGCGGGGAATTTCTCGGGGAGCTGTTTTTT	CASSVPTTSGEFLGELFF
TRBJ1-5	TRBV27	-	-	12	TGTGCCAGCAGTTTTTCTAATCAGCCCCAGCATTTT	CASSFSNQPQHF
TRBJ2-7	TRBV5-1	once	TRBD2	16	TGCGCCAGCAGCTCAACGAAACTAGCGGGAAGCTACGAGCAGTACTTC	CASSSTKLAGSYEQYF
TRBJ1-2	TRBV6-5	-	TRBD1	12	TGTGCCCTCCGGGACAGCAACTATGGCTACACCTTC	CALRDSNYGYTF
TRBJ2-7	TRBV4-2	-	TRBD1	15	TGTGCCAGCAGCCCGGACAGGGGGGGAACCTACGAGCAGTACTTC	CASSPDRGGTYEQYF
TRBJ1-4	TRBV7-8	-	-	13	TGTGCCAGCAGCCCTGACAGGAATGAAAAACTGTTTTTT	CASSPDRNEKLFF
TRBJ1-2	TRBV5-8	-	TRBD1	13	TGTGCCAGCAGCTTACAGGGGGCCGATGGCTACACCTTC	CASSLQGADGYTF
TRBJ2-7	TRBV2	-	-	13	TGTGTCGCAAGAGGGTTAGGAAACTACGAGCAGTACTTC	CVARGLGNYEQYF
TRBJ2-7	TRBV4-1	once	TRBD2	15	TGCGCCAGCAGCGCCCGGACTAGCGGGAGCTACGAGCAGTACTTC	CASSARTSGSYEQYF
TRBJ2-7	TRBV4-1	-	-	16	TGCGCCAGCAGCCAAGGGGCAGCCCCTTCACCCTACGAGCAGTACTTC	CASSQGAAPSPYEQYF
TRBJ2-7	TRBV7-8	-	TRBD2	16	TGTGCCAGCAGCTTAGTATCTGGCGGGAGGGGCTACGAGCAGTACTTC	CASSLVSGGRGYEQYF
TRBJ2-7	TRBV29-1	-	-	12	TGCAGCGTCCAGCAGGGTGACTACGAGCAGTACTTC	CSVQQGDYEQYF
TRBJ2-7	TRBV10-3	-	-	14	TGTGCCACCGCAGGCGGGGTATGGTCCTACGAGCAGTACTTC	CATAGGVWSYEQYF
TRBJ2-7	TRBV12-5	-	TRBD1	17	TGTGCTAGTGGTTTGAACCCCCCGACAGGGATTGTTGGCGAGCAGTACTTC	CASGLNPPTGIVGEQYF
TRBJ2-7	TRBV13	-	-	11	TGTGCCAGCAGCTCTAACAACGAGCAGTACTTC	CASSSNNEQYF
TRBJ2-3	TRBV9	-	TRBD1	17	TGTGCCAGCAGCGGACCCTGGGACAGGGGAAGCACAGATACGCAGTATTTT	CASSGPWDRGSTDTQYF
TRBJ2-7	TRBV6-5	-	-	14	TGTGCCAGCAGTTACGGGGACCAAGCCTACGAGCAGTACTTC	CASSYGDQAYEQYF
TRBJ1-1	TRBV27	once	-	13	TGTGCCGGGGTTGGCAAGGGGAACACTGAAGCTTTCTTT	CAGVGKGNTEAFF
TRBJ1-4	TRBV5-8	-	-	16	TGTGCCAGCAGCCCCGACGGGGCAGGGAGTAATGAAAAACTGTTTTTT	CASSPDGAGSNEKLFF
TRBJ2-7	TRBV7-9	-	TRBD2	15	TGTGCCAGCAGCCCGGGACTAGCGGGGTACTACGAGCAGTACTTC	CASSPGLAGYYEQYF
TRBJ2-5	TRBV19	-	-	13	TGTGCCAGTAGTATGCTGCCACGGGAGACCCAGTACTTC	CASSMLPRETQYF
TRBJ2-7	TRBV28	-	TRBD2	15	TGTGCCAGCACCCCGGCCCCTAGCGGGAGCTACGAGCAGTACTTC	CASTPAPSGSYEQYF
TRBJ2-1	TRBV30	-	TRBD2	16	TGTGCCTGGAGCCCGACTGAAGCGGGAGTCTACAATGAGCAGTTCTTC	CAWSPTEAGVYNEQFF
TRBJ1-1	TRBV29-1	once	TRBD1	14	TGCAGCGTTCCAGGGGACAGGGGGAGGACTGAAGCTTTCTTT	CSVPGDRGRTEAFF
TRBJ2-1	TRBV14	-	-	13	TGTGCCAGCAGCCTGCTGGTCAGGTATGAGCAGTTCTTC	CASSLLVRYEQFF
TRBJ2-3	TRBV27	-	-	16	TGTGCCAGCACTCCTTTTGGGGGAGGCCGGGCAGATACGCAGTATTTT	CASTPFGGGRADTQYF
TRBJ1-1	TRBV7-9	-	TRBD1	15	TGTGCCAGCAGCCCCGACAGGGGTAGGAACACTGAAGCTTTCTTT	CASSPDRGRNTEAFF
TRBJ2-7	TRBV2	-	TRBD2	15	TGTGCCAGCACGGGGGGGCCGTTCATCTCCTACGAGCAGTACTTC	CASTGGPFISYEQYF
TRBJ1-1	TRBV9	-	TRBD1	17	TGTGCCAGCAGCGGCCCCTCCTCCGACAGGGTTAACACTGAAGCTTTCTTT	CASSGPSSDRVNTEAFF